These 20 T cell receptor beta chains originate from one sample sequenced in a study of beta chain features in type 1 diabetes. Findings of the study overall: Among patients with Type 1 diabetes, TCRB CDR3s were moderately but significantly shorter in every one of the four CD4+ subsets.

The entirety of the isolated RNA underwent reverse transcription, so expressed TCRB transcripts were sequenced. This table comes from immunoSEQ multiplex PCR, and its TCRdb copy is limited to in-frame clones, with some not included. The data show under 300,000 clones, with approximately 20% seen just once and more than 0.025% held by the top ten. No antigen has been assigned to these receptors. The sample was naive CD4+ T cells from blood. These receptors were obtained from a middle-aged woman with type 1 diabetes.

The rearrangement links TRBV2 to TRBJ2-1; no clear D. This CDR3 has 12 amino acids. V lost 4 bases to trimming and J lost 10 bases, with 11 bases between them. Germline V gene data show CDR1 as SNHLY and CDR2 as FYNNEI. Written as DNA, the CDR3 is TGTGCCAGCAGTGTAGGCCTCGGGGAGCAGTTCTTC. It codes for CASSVGLGEQFF.

The chain joins TRBV11-2 to TRBJ2-2; weak D call: TRBD1 (7 bases). The V end was cut by 10 bases, the J end by 6 bases, with 18 bases between. CDR1 and CDR2 from the germline V gene are SGHAT and FQNNGV. The CDR3 covers 14 residues. The CDR3 region has the DNA TGTGCCACCGAACCCCCCAGGGGGGCCGGGGAGCTGTTTTTT. As protein: CATEPPRGAGELFF.

The V call is TRBV5-1, the J call TRBJ2-2, with 8 bases aligning to TRBD2. CDR3 length equals 16 residues. Per the germline V gene, CDR1 is SGHRS and CDR2 is YFSETQ. Trimming cost V 4 bases and J 4 bases; bases outside gene matches: 9. The CDR3: CASSGEAAGGTGELFF. CDR3 bases: TGCGCCAGCAGCGGAGAAGCCGCGGGGGGCACCGGGGAGCTGTTTTTT. Looking up the rest from reference TRBV5-1 and TRBJ2-2 gives the full variable domain: KAGVTQTPRYLIKTRGQQVTLSCSPISGHRSVSWYQQTPGQGLQFLFEYFSETQRNKGNFPGRFSGRQFSNSRSEMNVSTLELGDSALYLCASSGEAAGGTGELFFGEGSRLTVL.

In this sample, this clone turned up a few times. The chain combines TRBV28 with TRBJ2-1; tentative D call: TRBD1 (7 bases). Trimming removed 4 bases from V and 6 bases from J, with 22 bases in between. Germline lookup yields CDR1 MDHEN and CDR2 SYDVKM. This CDR3 has 17 amino acids. For the CDR3, the DNA is TGTGCCAGCAGTTCAGGGGGGCGGGGCAGCCGGCCCAATGAGCAGTTCTTC. Translated, it gives CASSSGGRGSRPNEQFF.

This clone was counted only a few times. The V call is TRBV4-3, the J call TRBJ2-1, with D perhaps TRBD2 (5 bases). Germline CDR1 LGHNA, CDR2 YSLEER. The CDR3 is 13 amino acids. V gave up 0 bases and J gave up 6 bases, with 6 bases separating them. CDR3 residues: CASSQDEGNEQFF. The CDR3 nucleotides read TGCGCCAGCAGCCAAGATGAGGGCAATGAGCAGTTCTTC.

The chain carries TRBV4-3 and TRBJ2-3, with D tentatively TRBD1 (5 bases). Germline CDR1 and CDR2: LGHNA and YSLEER. V lost 0 bases to trimming and J lost 0 bases, with 10 bases between them. The CDR3 runs to 16 residues. CDR3 in DNA: TGCGCCAGCAGCCAAGAGTCCCAGGGAAGCACAGATACGCAGTATTTT. Translating it yields CASSQESQGSTDTQYF.

The rearrangement uses TRBV6-5 and TRBJ2-7; D may be TRBD1 (6 bases). Germline-derived CDR1 and CDR2 are MNHEY and SVGAGI. V gave up 2 bases and J gave up 4 bases, with 9 bases separating them. This CDR3 has 13 residues. The CDR3 protein is CASSYGQTYEQYF. The CDR3 nucleotides read TGTGCCAGCAGTTACGGACAGACATACGAGCAGTACTTC.

This clone was seen a handful of times. The CDR3 spells CASRRQGGAYEQYF. For the CDR3, the DNA is TGTGCCAGCAGACGACAGGGGGGAGCCTACGAGCAGTACTTC. The rearrangement links TRBV28 to TRBJ2-7; 9 nucleotides align to TRBD1. CDR1 is MDHEN and CDR2 is SYDVKM in the germline V gene. V shed 6 bases, J shed 2 bases, and the junction held 5 bases outside the gene matches. The CDR3 covers 14 residues.

This clone was seen a handful of times. The chain recombines TRBV25-1 with TRBJ1-1; 10 nucleotides line up with TRBD1. The trim removed 1 base at V and 2 bases at J, leaving 7 bases unmatched. In germline, CDR1 is MGHDK, CDR2 SYGVNS. This CDR3 comprises 17 residues. For the CDR3, the DNA is TGTGCCAGCAGTGAATGGGACAGGGGAGCTGGAAACACTGAAGCTTTCTTT. Amino acid sequence: CASSEWDRGAGNTEAFF.

This chain uses TRBV5-4 with TRBJ2-7; tentative D call: TRBD2 (6 bases). This CDR3 comprises 12 residues. The germline V and J ends were trimmed by 0 bases and 11 bases, with 12 bases remaining between them. In germline, CDR1 is SGHNT, CDR2 YYREEE (reference sequence). The CDR3 region is CASSLVGGVEYF. The DNA for the CDR3 is TGTGCCAGCAGCTTGGTTGGAGGGGTAGAGTACTTC.

The V gene is TRBV18, the J gene TRBJ2-2, with 7 positions matching TRBD1. The CDR3 spans 15 residues. Germline V gene lookup returns CDR1 KGHSH and CDR2 LQKENI. The J segment lost 7 bases and the V segment lost 3 bases, leaving 8 bases of the junction unmatched. The CDR3 coding sequence is TGTGCCAGCTCACCCTCGGACAGGACCAACGGGGAGCTGTTTTTT. It is translated as CASSPSDRTNGELFF. The full variable domain, rest sourced from reference TRBV18 and TRBJ2-2, is NAGVMQNPRHLVRRRGQEARLRCSPMKGHSHVYWYRQLPEEGLKFMVYLQKENIIDESGMPKERFSAEFPKEGPSILRIQQVVRGDSAAYFCASSPSDRTNGELFFGEGSRLTVL.

In this sample, this clone turned up a few times. The V gene is TRBV6-6, the J gene TRBJ2-1, with D possibly matching TRBD2 (5 bases). In germline, CDR1 is MNHNY, CDR2 SVGAGI (reference sequence). CDR3 length: 14 residues. The V gene lost 4 bases and the J gene lost 4 bases, with 11 bases spanning the gap. The CDR3: CASSFGEGYNEQFF. The CDR3 nucleotides read TGTGCCAGCAGTTTCGGCGAGGGATACAATGAGCAGTTCTTC.

This clone was observed a few times. The chain is built from TRBV28 and TRBJ2-7; 7 nucleotides align to TRBD1. The trim removed 8 bases at V and 0 bases at J, leaving 1 base unmatched. This CDR3 is 12 amino acids long. In germline, CDR1 is MDHEN, CDR2 SYDVKM. The CDR3 nucleotides read TGTGCCAGCGGACAGGTCTCCTACGAGCAGTACTTC. It encodes CASGQVSYEQYF.

Only a few counts were recorded for this clone. This sequence joins TRBV7-9 and TRBJ1-4; 7 bases align to TRBD1. The CDR3 totals 14 residues. Germline assignment: CDR1 SEHNR and CDR2 FQNEAQ (reference sequence). With V trimmed by 5 bases and J by 7 bases, 7 bases remained unmatched. CDR3 amino acids: CASSLRAGGEKLFF. DNA for the CDR3: TGTGCCAGCAGCCTTCGGGCAGGGGGTGAAAAACTGTTTTTT.

The genes are TRBV25-1 and TRBJ2-7, with D perhaps matching TRBD1 (6 bases). Trimming left V 3 bases short and J 0 bases short, with 15 bases between. Germline loops: CDR1 MGHDK, CDR2 SYGVNS. The CDR3 consists of 16 residues. The CDR3 here is CASSDADRTGSYEQYF. DNA of the CDR3: TGTGCCAGCAGTGACGCAGACAGGACCGGCTCCTACGAGCAGTACTTC.

This chain uses TRBV27 with TRBJ2-5; D is unresolved. Germline V CDR1 and CDR2: MNHEY, SMNVEV (reference sequence). V shed 10 bases and J shed 0 bases, with 12 bases lying between them. The CDR3 runs to 13 residues. The CDR3 DNA follows: TGTGCCACCTCGGTGGTGTACCAAGAGACCCAGTACTTC. It codes for CATSVVYQETQYF.

This sequence joins TRBV19 and TRBJ2-1; 11 bases fit TRBD2. CDR1 and CDR2 from the germline V gene are LNHDA and SQIVND (reference sequence). This CDR3 region has 15 residues. The J segment lost 7 bases and the V segment lost 4 bases, leaving 6 bases of the junction unmatched. The CDR3 bases are TGTGCCAGTAGTACCTTAGCGGGAGGGCCAAATGAGCAGTTCTTC. This encodes CASSTLAGGPNEQFF.

The rearrangement uses TRBV6-5 and TRBJ1-1; D ambiguous. Germline V lookup: CDR1 MNHEY, CDR2 SVGAGI. The CDR3 has 12 amino acids. V dropped 0 bases and J dropped 4 bases, with 3 bases sitting between them. The CDR3 nucleotides are TGTGCCAGCAGTTACTCGAGCACTGAAGCTTTCTTT. It is translated as CASSYSSTEAFF.

In its sample, this clone was seen a few times. The chain carries TRBV27 and TRBJ2-7; 8 bases line up with TRBD2. The CDR3 extends over 12 amino acids. Trimming at V came to 6 bases and at J to 6 bases, leaving 4 bases not matched to a gene. Looked up from germline, CDR1 is MNHEY and CDR2 is SMNVEV (reference sequence). As DNA, the CDR3 is TGTGCCAGCAGGCGGGAGGCGGGCGAGCAGTACTTC. Amino acids: CASRREAGEQYF.

The chain joins TRBV7-9 to TRBJ1-1, with a tentative D call TRBD1 (5 bases). The CDR3 is 13 residues long. From germline, CDR1 is SEHNR and CDR2 FQNEAQ (reference sequence). Between the trimmed V and J ends, which lost 5 bases and 1 base, there was a span of 8 bases. DNA of the CDR3: TGTGCCAGCAGCCGCACAGGGAACACTGAAGCTTTCTTT. Its protein is CASSRTGNTEAFF.